The rows below give T cell receptor beta chains drawn from one sample of a study of blood T cell repertoires in COVID-19. Sequencing used immunoSEQ multiplex PCR; TCRdb keeps in-frame clones, though not all of them. The data show approximately 100,000 clones, about 86% seen once. The sequencing sample was made of peripheral blood. These receptors were obtained from a human donor in a cohort sampled during active COVID-19. Each CDR3 is given with its conserved first and last residue. Each record gives: D gene, J gene, V gene, clone size, CDR3 DNA, CDR3 protein. D genes are given only for firm matches. Expanded clones are given a class, and other clones once, few, many or no size at all.

TRBD1	TRBJ2-1	TRBV24-1	NA	TGTGCCACCAGTGATACGGGACAGGAGATATACAATGAGCAGTTCTTC	CATSDTGQEIYNEQFF
TRBD1	TRBJ2-3	TRBV30	NA	TGTGCCTGGAGCGTCGGACAGGGGGCCACAGATACGCAGTATTTT	CAWSVGQGATDTQYF
NA	TRBJ1-6	TRBV12-3/TRBV12-4	NA	TGTGCCAGCAGTTTGGGGGGGCTTTCACCCCTCCACTTT	CASSLGGLSPLHF
TRBD1	TRBJ2-5	TRBV3-1/TRBV3-2	once	TGTGCCAGCAGCCAAGGTCGACAGGGATGGGGAGAGACCCAGTACTTC	CASSQGRQGWGETQYF
NA	TRBJ1-5	TRBV11-3	few	TGTGCCAGCACCTCCCCCCGCCGGGGGAGGAGCAATCAGCCCCAGCATTTT	CASTSPRRGRSNQPQHF
NA	TRBJ2-3	TRBV7-3	NA	TGTGCCAGCAGCCTAGCCTACGATACGCAGTATTTT	CASSLAYDTQYF
TRBD1	TRBJ1-1	TRBV7-9	NA	TGTGCCAGCAGCCCCGTACTCAGGGGGATGAACACTGAAGCTTTCTTT	CASSPVLRGMNTEAFF
TRBD2	TRBJ2-2	TRBV11-3	NA	TGTGCCAGCAGCACGGGACTAGCGGGGATCACCGGGGAGCTGTTTTTT	CASSTGLAGITGELFF
TRBD1	TRBJ2-7	TRBV5-1	NA	TGCGCCAGCAGCTCGGACAGGGGAATCTCCTACGAGCAGTACTTC	CASSSDRGISYEQYF
TRBD1	TRBJ1-2	TRBV10-2	NA	TGCGCCAGCAGTGGGGACAGGGGGCACTATGGCTACACCTTC	CASSGDRGHYGYTF
NA	TRBJ2-1	TRBV11-2	NA	TGTGCCAGCAGCCCCTACTACAGGGTCTCCTACAATGAGCAGTTCTTC	CASSPYYRVSYNEQFF
TRBD2	TRBJ2-1	TRBV10-1	NA	TGCGCCAGCAGTGAGTCGAGGCCTAGCGGGAGGCGGGATGAGCAGTTCTTC	CASSESRPSGRRDEQFF
NA	TRBJ2-7	TRBV3-1/TRBV3-2	NA	TGTGCCAGCAGCCAAGGGCCAGGGGCTACCTACGAGCAGTACTTC	CASSQGPGATYEQYF
NA	TRBJ2-7	TRBV27	NA	TGTGCCAGCAGTCTAGCCGGGAAGTTCTCCTACGAGCAGTACTTC	CASSLAGKFSYEQYF
TRBD1	TRBJ1-2	TRBV7-9	NA	TGTGCCAGCAGCTTGGACAGGGGCGTCTATGGCTACACCTTC	CASSLDRGVYGYTF
TRBD2	TRBJ2-1	TRBV6-4	NA	TGTGCCAGCAGCCTAGCGGGGGCTTCGCTCGGGAATGAGCAGTTCTTC	CASSLAGASLGNEQFF
TRBD1	TRBJ2-7	TRBV4-1	NA	TGCGCCAGCAGCCTCCGACAGGGGGTGGCCGAGCAGTACTTC	CASSLRQGVAEQYF